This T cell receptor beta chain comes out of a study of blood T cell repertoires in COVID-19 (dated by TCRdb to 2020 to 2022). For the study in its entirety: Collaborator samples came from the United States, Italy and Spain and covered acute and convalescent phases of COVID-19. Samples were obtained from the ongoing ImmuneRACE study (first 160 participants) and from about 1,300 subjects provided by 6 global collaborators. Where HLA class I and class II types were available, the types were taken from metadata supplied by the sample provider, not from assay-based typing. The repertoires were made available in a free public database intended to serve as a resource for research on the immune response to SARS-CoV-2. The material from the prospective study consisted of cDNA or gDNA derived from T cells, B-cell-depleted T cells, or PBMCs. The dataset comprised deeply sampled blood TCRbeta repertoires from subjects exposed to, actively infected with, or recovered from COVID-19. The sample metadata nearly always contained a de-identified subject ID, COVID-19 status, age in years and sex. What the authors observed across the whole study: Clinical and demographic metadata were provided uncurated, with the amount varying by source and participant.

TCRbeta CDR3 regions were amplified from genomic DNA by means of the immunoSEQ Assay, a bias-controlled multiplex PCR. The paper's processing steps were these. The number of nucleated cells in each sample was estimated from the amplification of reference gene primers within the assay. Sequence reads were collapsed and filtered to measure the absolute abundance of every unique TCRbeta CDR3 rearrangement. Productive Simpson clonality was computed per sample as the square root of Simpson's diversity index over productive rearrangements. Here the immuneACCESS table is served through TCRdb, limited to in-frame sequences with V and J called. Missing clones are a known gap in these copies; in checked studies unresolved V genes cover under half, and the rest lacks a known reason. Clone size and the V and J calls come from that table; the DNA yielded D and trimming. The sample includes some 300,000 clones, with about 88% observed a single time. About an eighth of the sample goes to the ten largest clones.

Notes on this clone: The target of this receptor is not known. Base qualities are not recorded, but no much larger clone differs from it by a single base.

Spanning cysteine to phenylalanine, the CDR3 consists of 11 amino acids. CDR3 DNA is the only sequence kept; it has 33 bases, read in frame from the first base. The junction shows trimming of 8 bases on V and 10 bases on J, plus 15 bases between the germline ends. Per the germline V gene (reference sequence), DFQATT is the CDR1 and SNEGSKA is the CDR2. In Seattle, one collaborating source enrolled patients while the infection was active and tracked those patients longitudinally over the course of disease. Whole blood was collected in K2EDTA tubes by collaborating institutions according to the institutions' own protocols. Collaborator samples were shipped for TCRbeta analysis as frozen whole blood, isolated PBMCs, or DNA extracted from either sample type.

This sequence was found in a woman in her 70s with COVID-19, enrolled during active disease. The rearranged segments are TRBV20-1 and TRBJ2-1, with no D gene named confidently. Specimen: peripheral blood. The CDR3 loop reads CSPASRLEQFF. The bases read TGCAGTCCTGCTAGTAGGCTAGAGCAGTTCTTC.